This entry lists 10 T cell receptor beta chains sequenced from one sample in a study of CD8 T cells in Susac syndrome. When the RNA was reverse transcribed, random hexamers were used with an input of roughly 0.45 to 1 ug. TCRdb recomputed calls from the immunoSEQ multiplex PCR reads with MiXCR, one row per CDR3 protein. The sample yields 150,000 to 180,000 distinct CDR3 sequences, roughly 94% seen once. Sequencing used CD8+ T cells from PBMCs. Source of these receptors: a human donor with multiple sclerosis.

The V and J genes are TRBV5-6 and TRBJ2-1; possibly TRBD2 for D (5 bases). This CDR3 has 16 residues. V dropped 1 base and J dropped 8 bases, with 19 bases sitting between them. Germline CDR1 and CDR2: SGHDT and YYEEEE. In nucleotides, the CDR3 is TGTGCCAGCAGCTTGCCTCGGGATCTGGGGTTGGATGAGCAGTTCTTC. Translation gives CASSLPRDLGLDEQFF.

This chain joins TRBV6-6 and TRBJ2-5; D perhaps matches TRBD1 (5 bases). Looked up from germline, CDR1 is MNHNY and CDR2 is SVGAGI (reference sequence). The CDR3 covers 14 residues. The V end lost 6 bases, the J end lost 4 bases, and 15 bases lay between the germline ends. The CDR3 region is CASSHDSLGETQYF. The CDR3 coding sequence is TGTGCCAGCAGCCACGACAGTCTTGGAGAGACCCAGTACTTC.

The chain combines TRBV2 with TRBJ1-2; 8 bases fit TRBD1. In germline, CDR1 is SNHLY, CDR2 FYNNEI. With V trimmed by 10 bases and J by 4 bases, 5 bases remained unmatched. The CDR3 has 12 residues. CDR3 amino acids: CATKDRAYGYTF. CDR3 bases: TGTGCCACAAAGGACAGGGCCTATGGCTACACCTTC.

CDR3 sequence: CASSPRTSSDEQFF. In DNA form, the CDR3 reads TGTGCCAGCAGCCCAAGGACTAGTTCGGATGAGCAGTTCTTC. The chain carries TRBV13 and TRBJ2-1, with TRBD2 matching over 7 bases. The germline V gene has CDR1 PRHDT and CDR2 FYEKMQ (reference sequence). This CDR3 region has 14 residues. V trimming: 5 bases; J trimming: 8 bases; junction bases outside the gene matches: 9.

The J gene is TRBJ1-5, the V gene TRBV30, with a possible D match to TRBD1 (5 bases). The CDR3 extends over 13 amino acids. The germline V gene has CDR1 GTSNPN and CDR2 SVGIG (reference sequence). Trimming pared 5 bases from V and 0 bases from J, leaving 8 bases between. The CDR3 DNA sequence: TGTGCCTGGGCGACAGATAGCAATCAGCCCCAGCATTTT. Protein: CAWATDSNQPQHF.

V usage is TRBV3-1 and J usage is TRBJ1-5; possible D gene TRBD1, 5 bases. The V gene's germline CDR1 is LGHDT and CDR2 YNNKEL (reference sequence). The V and J ends lost 0 bases and 4 bases respectively, with 10 bases between them. The CDR3 totals 15 residues. The CDR3 spells CASSQEAGANQPQHF. The CDR3 DNA reads as TGTGCCAGCAGCCAAGAAGCCGGGGCAAATCAGCCCCAGCATTTT.

The V call is TRBV7-9, the J call TRBJ2-7; D tentatively reads TRBD1 or TRBD2 (5 bases each). Germline lookup yields CDR1 SEHNR and CDR2 FQNEAQ (reference sequence). Trimming removed 8 bases from V and 2 bases from J, with 16 bases in between. The CDR3 contains 14 residues. CDR3 sequence (DNA): TGTGCCAGCGGCCCCGGGACCAAGACCTACGAGCAGTACTTC. As protein: CASGPGTKTYEQYF.

The gene calls are TRBV18 and TRBJ1-1; 12 positions agree with TRBD1. The ends lost 4 bases at V and 1 base at J; junction bases unmatched: 4. Germline CDR1 reads KGHSH; CDR2 reads LQKENI. The CDR3 has 16 residues. The chain's CDR3 is CASSLGQGASNTEAFF. CDR3 in DNA: TGTGCCAGCTCACTGGGACAGGGGGCGTCGAACACTGAAGCTTTCTTT.

The V and J genes are TRBV13 and TRBJ1-3, with D possibly TRBD1 on 5 matching bases. V lost 0 bases and J lost 2, with 14 bases in between. The germline V gene encodes CDR1 PRHDT and CDR2 FYEKMQ (reference sequence). This CDR3 comprises 17 residues. DNA for the CDR3: TGTGCCAGCAGCTTAGGCCGAGAGGGGATAGCTGGAAACACCATATATTTT. It translates to CASSLGREGIAGNTIYF.

J is TRBJ1-1 and V is TRBV29-1; D gene ambiguous. Germline V gene data show CDR1 as SQVTM and CDR2 as ANQGSEA. The ends were cut back, 4 bases at V and 0 bases at J, with 9 bases in the middle. The CDR3 contains 13 residues. For the CDR3, the DNA is TGCAGCGTTGGAGAGGGATTGAACACTGAAGCTTTCTTT. Translating it yields CSVGEGLNTEAFF.